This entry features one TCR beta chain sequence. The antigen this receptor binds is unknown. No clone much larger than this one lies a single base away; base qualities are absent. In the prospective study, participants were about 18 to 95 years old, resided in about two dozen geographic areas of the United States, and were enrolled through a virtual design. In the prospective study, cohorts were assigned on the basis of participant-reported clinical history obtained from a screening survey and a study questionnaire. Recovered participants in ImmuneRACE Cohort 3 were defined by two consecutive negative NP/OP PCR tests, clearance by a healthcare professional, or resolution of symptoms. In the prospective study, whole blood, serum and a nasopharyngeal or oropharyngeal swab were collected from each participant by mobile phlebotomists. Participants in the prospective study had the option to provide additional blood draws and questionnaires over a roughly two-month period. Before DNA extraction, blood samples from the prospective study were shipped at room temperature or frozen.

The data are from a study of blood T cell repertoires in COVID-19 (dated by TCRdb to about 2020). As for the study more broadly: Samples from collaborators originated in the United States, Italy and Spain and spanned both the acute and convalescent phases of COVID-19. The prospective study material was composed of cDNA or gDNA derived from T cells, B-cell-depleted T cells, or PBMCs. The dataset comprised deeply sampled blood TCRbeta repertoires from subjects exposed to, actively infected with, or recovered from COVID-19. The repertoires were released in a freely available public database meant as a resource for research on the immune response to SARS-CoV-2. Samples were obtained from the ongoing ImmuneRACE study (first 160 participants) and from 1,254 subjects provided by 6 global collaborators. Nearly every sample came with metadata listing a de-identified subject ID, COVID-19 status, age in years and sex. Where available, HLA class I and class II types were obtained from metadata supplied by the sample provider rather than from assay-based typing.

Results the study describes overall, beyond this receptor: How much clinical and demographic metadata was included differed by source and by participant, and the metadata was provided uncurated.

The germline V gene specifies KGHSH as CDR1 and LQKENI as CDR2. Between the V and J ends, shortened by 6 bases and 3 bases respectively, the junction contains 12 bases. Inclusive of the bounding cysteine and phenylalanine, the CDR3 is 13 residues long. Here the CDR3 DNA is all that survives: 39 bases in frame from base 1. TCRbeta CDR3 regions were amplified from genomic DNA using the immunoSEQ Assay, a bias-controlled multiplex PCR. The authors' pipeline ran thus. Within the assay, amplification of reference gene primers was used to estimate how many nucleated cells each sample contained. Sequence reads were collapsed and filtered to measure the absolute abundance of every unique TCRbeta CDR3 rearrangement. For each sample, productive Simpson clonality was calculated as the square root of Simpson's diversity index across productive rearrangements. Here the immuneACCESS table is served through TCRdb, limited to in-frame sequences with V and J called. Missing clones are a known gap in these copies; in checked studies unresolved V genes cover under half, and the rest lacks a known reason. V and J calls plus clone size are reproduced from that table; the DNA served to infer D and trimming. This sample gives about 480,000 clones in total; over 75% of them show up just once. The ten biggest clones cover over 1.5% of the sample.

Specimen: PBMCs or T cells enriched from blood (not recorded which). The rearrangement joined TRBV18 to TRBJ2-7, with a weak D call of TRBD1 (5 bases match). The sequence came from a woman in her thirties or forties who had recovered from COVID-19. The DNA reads TGTGCCAGCTCTCCAAGGGGTGACTACGAGCAGTACTTC. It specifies CASSPRGDYEQYF.